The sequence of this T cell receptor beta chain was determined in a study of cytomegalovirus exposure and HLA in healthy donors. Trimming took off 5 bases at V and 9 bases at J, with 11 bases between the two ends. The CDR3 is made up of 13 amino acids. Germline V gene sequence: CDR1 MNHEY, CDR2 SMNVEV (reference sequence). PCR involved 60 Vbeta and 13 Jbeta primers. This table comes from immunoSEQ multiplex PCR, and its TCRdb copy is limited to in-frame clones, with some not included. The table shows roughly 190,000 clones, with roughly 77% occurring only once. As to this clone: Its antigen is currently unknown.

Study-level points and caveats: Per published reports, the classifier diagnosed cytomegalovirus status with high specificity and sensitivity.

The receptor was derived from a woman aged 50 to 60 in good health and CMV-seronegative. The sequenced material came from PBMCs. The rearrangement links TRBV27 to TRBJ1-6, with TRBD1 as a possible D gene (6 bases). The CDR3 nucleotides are TGTGCCAGCAGTCCGGGGGGCATTTCACCCCTCCACTTT. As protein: CASSPGGISPLHF.